Included here is one TCR beta chain sequence, with context. Antigen unknown. The data were taken from a study of T cell clones after liver transplantation. Whole-study context: At least one year of complete immunosuppression withdrawal without enzymes over twice normal defined tolerance. Timepoints were pre-transplant, pre-withdrawal, and after withdrawal was completed or failed. Study outcomes and limitations: Migration into the graft, not deletion, may explain lost graft donor-reactive T cells.

Libraries were prepared by immunoSEQ multiplex PCR; TCRdb keeps only in-frame clonotypes and omits some of them. The sample yields about 71,000 clones, 75% to 85% seen once. After removal of 6 bases from V and 3 bases from J, the junction contained 5 bases not matched to a gene. Germline-derived CDR1 and CDR2 are SQVTM and ANQGSEA. This CDR3 spans 12 amino acids. The V gene is TRBV29-1, the J gene TRBJ2-7, with 7 bases fitting TRBD1. The receptor's source is a human patient who received a liver transplant. Some T cells may possibly be graft donor cells. The specimen comprised CD4+ T cells from blood, sampled 12 months after liver transplant. This CDR3 is CSVGTAFYEQYF. In nucleotides, the CDR3 is TGCAGCGTCGGGACAGCTTTCTACGAGCAGTACTTC.